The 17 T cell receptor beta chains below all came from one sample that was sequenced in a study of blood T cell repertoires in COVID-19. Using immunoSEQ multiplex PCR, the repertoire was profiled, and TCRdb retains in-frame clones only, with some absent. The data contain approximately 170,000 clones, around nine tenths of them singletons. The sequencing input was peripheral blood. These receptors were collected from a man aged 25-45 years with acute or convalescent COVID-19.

Written as DNA, the CDR3 is TGTGCCAGCAAAGTCGGGTCCACACGGTACAATGAGCAGTTCTTC. This gives the protein CASKVGSTRYNEQFF. This chain joins TRBV6-5 and TRBJ2-1; the D is unclear. The germline gives CDR1 MNHEY, CDR2 SVGAGI. The V gene lost 7 bases and the J gene lost 4 bases, with 17 bases spanning the gap. The CDR3 has 15 amino acids.

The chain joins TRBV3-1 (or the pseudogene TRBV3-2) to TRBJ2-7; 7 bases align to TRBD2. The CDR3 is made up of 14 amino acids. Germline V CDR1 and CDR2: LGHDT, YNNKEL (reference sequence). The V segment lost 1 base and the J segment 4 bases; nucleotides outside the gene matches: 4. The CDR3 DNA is TGTGCCAGCAGCCAAGGGGAGGGAGCGTACGAGCAGTACTTC. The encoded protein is CASSQGEGAYEQYF.

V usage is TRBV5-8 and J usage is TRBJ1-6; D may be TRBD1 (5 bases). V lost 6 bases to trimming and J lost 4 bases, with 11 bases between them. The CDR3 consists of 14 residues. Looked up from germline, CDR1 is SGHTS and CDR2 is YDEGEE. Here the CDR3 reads CASTSGHYNSPLHF. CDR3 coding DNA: TGTGCCAGCACCTCCGGACATTATAATTCACCCCTCCACTTT.

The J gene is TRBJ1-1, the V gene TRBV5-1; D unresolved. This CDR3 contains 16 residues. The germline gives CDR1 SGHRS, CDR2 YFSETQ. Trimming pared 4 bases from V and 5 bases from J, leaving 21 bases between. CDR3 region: CASSLEGRGLWTEAFF. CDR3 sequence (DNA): TGCGCCAGCAGCCTGGAGGGCCGAGGACTGTGGACTGAAGCTTTCTTT. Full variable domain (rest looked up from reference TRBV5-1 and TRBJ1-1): KAGVTQTPRYLIKTRGQQVTLSCSPISGHRSVSWYQQTPGQGLQFLFEYFSETQRNKGNFPGRFSGRQFSNSRSEMNVSTLELGDSALYLCASSLEGRGLWTEAFFGQGTRLTVV.

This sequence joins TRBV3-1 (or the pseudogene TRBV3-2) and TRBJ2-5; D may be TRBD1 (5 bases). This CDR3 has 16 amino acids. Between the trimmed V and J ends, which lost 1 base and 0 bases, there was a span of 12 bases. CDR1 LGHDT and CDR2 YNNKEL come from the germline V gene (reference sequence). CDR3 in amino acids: CASSQVGARYQETQYF. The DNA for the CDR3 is TGTGCCAGCAGCCAAGTAGGGGCACGGTACCAAGAGACCCAGTACTTC.

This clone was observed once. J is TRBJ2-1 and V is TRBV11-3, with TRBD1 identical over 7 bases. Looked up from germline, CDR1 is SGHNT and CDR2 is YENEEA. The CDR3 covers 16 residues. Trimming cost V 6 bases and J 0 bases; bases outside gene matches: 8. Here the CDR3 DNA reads TGTGCCAGCAGTTATAGGGGGCTGAGCTCCTACAATGAGCAGTTCTTC. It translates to CASSYRGLSSYNEQFF.

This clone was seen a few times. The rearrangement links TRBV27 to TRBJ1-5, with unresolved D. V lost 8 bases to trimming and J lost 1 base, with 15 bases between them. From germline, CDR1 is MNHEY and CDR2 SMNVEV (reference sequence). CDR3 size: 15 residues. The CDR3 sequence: CASRMGGPSNQPQHF. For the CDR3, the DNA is TGTGCCAGCCGGATGGGCGGGCCGAGCAATCAGCCCCAGCATTTT.

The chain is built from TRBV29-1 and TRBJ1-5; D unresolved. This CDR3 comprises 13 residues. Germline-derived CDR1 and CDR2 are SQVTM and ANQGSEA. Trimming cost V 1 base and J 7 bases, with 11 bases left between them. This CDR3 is CSVEVEPWQPQHF. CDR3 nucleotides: TGCAGCGTTGAAGTAGAGCCATGGCAGCCCCAGCATTTT.

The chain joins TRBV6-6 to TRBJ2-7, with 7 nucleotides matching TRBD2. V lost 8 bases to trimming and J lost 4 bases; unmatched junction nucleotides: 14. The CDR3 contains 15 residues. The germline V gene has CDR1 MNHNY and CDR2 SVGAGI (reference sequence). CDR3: CASYLGGGPFYEQYF. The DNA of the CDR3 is TGTGCCAGCTATCTGGGGGGGGGACCATTTTACGAGCAGTACTTC.

In nucleotides, the CDR3 is TGTGCCAGCAGCTTTAAGGGGGTTGGTTCCTACAATGAGCAGTTCTTC. Translating it yields CASSFKGVGSYNEQFF. This chain links TRBV11-3 with TRBJ2-1; D may be TRBD1 (6 bases). The germline V and J ends were trimmed by 3 bases and 1 base, with 13 bases remaining between them. The CDR3 has 16 amino acids. Germline CDR1 is SGHNT and CDR2 is YENEEA.

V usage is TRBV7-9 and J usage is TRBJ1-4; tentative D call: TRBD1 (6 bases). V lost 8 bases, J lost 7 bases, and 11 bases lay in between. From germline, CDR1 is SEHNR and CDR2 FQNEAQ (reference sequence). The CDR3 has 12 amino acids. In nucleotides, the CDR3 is TGTGCCAGCCGCTCCAGGGGTGAAAAACTGTTTTTT. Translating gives CASRSRGEKLFF.

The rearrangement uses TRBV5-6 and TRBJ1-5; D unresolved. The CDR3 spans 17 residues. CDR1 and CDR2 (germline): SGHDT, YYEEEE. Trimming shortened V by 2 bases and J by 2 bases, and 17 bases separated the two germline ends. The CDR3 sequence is CASSFRENRMGNQPQHF. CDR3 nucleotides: TGTGCCAGCAGCTTTCGGGAGAACCGTATGGGCAATCAGCCCCAGCATTTT.

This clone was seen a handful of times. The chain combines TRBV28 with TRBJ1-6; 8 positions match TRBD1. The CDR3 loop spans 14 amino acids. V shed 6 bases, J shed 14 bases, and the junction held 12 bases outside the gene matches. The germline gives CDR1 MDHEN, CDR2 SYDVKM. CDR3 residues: CASRYKTGEKTLHF. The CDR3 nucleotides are TGTGCCAGCAGATACAAGACAGGGGAAAAAACCCTCCACTTT. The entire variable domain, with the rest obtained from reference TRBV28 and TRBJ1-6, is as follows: DVKVTQSSRYLVKRTGEKVFLECVQDMDHENMFWYRQDPGLGLRLIYFSYDVKMKEKGDIPEGYSVSREKKERFSLILESASTNQTSMYLCASRYKTGEKTLHFGNGTRLTVT.

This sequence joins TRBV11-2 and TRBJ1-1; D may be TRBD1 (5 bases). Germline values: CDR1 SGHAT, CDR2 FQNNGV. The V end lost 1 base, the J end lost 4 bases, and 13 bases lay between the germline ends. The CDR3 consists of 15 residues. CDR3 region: CASSLGGGRGTEAFF. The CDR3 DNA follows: TGTGCCAGCAGCTTAGGGGGGGGTCGAGGCACTGAAGCTTTCTTT.

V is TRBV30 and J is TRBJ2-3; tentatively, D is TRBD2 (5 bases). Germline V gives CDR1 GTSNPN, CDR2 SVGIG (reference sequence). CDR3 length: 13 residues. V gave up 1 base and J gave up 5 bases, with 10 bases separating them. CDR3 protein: CAWSGTLRDTQYF. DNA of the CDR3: TGTGCCTGGAGTGGGACTTTAAGAGATACGCAGTATTTT.

The CDR3 loop is CASSIMREQGQPQHF. The CDR3 coding sequence is TGTGCCAGTAGTATCATGAGGGAGCAAGGTCAGCCCCAGCATTTT. The chain is built from TRBV19 and TRBJ1-5; D is ambiguous. CDR3 size: 15 residues. CDR1 LNHDA and CDR2 SQIVND come from the germline V gene (reference sequence). The V end was cut by 3 bases, the J end by 6 bases, with 15 bases between. Complete variable domain (other parts from reference TRBV19 and TRBJ1-5): DGGITQSPKYLFRKEGQNVTLSCEQNLNHDAMYWYRQDPGQGLRLIYYSQIVNDFQKGDIAEGYSVSREKKESFPLTVTSAQKNPTAFYLCASSIMREQGQPQHFGDGTRLSIL.

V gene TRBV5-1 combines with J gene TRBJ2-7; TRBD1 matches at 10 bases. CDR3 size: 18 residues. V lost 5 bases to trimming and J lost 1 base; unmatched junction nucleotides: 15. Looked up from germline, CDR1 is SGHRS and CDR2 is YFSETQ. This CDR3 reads CASRGTGDFNFNSYEQYF. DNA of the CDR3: TGCGCCAGCAGGGGGACAGGGGACTTCAATTTTAATTCCTACGAGCAGTACTTC.